This entry lists 6 T cell receptor beta chains sequenced from one sample in a study of T cell responses to AZD1222 COVID-19 vaccine. This table comes from immunoSEQ multiplex PCR, and its TCRdb copy is limited to in-frame clones, with some not included. The repertoire holds under 150,000 clones, with roughly 92% as singletons. The sequenced sample was peripheral blood, obtained 28 days after the second AZD1222 dose. Receptors were obtained from an adult who received the AZD1222 COVID-19 vaccine.

The V and J genes are TRBV2 and TRBJ1-2; D remains ambiguous. Looked up from germline, CDR1 is SNHLY and CDR2 is FYNNEI. This CDR3 has 11 amino acids. V lost 6 bases, J lost 2 bases, and 4 bases lay in between. The CDR3: CASRTNYGYTF. The CDR3 nucleotides read TGTGCCAGCAGGACAAACTATGGCTACACCTTC.

The chain has TRBV27 and TRBJ1-2; D is unclear. V shed 6 bases and J shed 4 bases, with 12 bases lying between them. This CDR3 is 13 amino acids long. The germline CDR1 and CDR2 sequences are MNHEY and SMNVEV (reference sequence). CDR3 coding DNA: TGTGCCAGCAGGTCCCCGGGGAGCTATGGCTACACCTTC. Translation gives CASRSPGSYGYTF.

This clone is termed medium-sized. The chain has TRBV6-4 and TRBJ2-1; 7 nucleotides agree with TRBD1. V shed 2 bases, J shed 0 bases, and the junction held 1 base outside the gene matches. This CDR3 has 15 residues. Germline V gene lookup returns CDR1 MRHNA and CDR2 SNTAGT. CDR3 sequence: CASSDRDSSYNEQFF. In DNA, the CDR3 is TGTGCCAGCAGTGACCGGGACAGCTCCTACAATGAGCAGTTCTTC.

This clone was detected only once. The chain recombines TRBV18 with TRBJ1-1, with D hard to call. Looked up from germline, CDR1 is KGHSH and CDR2 is LQKENI. The CDR3 consists of 13 residues. V lost 10 bases and J 0 bases, leaving 12 bases between the germline ends. The CDR3 nucleotides are TGTGCCACACGAACAGCTCTGAACACTGAAGCTTTCTTT. Amino acids: CATRTALNTEAFF.

The V gene is TRBV11-2, the J gene TRBJ1-2; TRBD1 aligns across 10 bases. The trim removed 5 bases at V and 5 bases at J, leaving 8 bases unmatched. Germline-derived CDR1 and CDR2 are SGHAT and FQNNGV. The CDR3 runs 15 residues. The CDR3 loop reads CASSTRTGGGYGYTF. CDR3 nucleotide sequence: TGTGCCAGCAGCACCCGGACAGGGGGAGGTTATGGCTACACCTTC.

The gene calls are TRBV5-6 and TRBJ1-1; D remains unclear. CDR3 size: 15 residues. Germline V gene lookup returns CDR1 SGHDT and CDR2 YYEEEE. V lost 2 bases and J 2 bases, leaving 13 bases between the germline ends. The CDR3 coding sequence is TGTGCCAGCAGCTTTGTTGAGAGGCCAAACACTGAAGCTTTCTTT. Its translation: CASSFVERPNTEAFF.